Sequencing of this T cell receptor beta chain was carried out in a study of response to subunit inactivated influenza vaccine. TCRdb used MiXCR to reprocess the RT-PCR reads, holding one entry per CDR3 protein. The sample lists 500,000 to 600,000 distinct CDR3 sequences, 10% to 12% occurring once. V lost 3 bases to trimming and J lost 4 bases; unmatched junction nucleotides: 5. Per the germline V gene, CDR1 is DFQATT and CDR2 is SNEGSKA (reference sequence). CDR3 length equals 14 residues. This clonotype showed up just a few times. The same sample was also studied in work on T cells expressing NK-cell markers. As that study records: The TCR beta cDNA came from 5'RACE template switching with UMIs.

This specimen was PBMCs from blood, taken on the day of vaccination. The J gene is TRBJ2-2, the V gene TRBV20-1, with 7 bases lining up with TRBD1. This sequence was found in a man aged 50 to 59 who received an inactivated influenza vaccine. This CDR3 is CSARAQGTTGELFF. The CDR3 DNA reads as TGCAGTGCTAGGGCACAGGGGACCACCGGGGAGCTGTTTTTT.